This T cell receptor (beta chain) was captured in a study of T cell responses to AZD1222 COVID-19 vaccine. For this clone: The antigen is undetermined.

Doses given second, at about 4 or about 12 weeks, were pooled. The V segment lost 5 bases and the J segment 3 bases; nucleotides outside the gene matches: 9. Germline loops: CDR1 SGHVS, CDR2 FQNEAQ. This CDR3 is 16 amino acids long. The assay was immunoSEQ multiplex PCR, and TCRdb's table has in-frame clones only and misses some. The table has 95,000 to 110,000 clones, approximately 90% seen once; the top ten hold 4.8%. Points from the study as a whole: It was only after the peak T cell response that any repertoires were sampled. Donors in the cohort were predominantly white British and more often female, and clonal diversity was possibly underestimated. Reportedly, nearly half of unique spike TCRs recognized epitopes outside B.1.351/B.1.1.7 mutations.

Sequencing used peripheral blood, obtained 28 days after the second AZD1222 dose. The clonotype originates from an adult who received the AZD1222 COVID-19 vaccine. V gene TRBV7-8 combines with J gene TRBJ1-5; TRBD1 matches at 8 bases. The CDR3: CASSPDRVWTNQPQHF. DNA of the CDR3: TGTGCCAGCAGCCCGGACAGGGTTTGGACCAATCAGCCCCAGCATTTT.